One sample yielded the 9 T cell receptor beta chains listed below, sequenced in a study of blood T cell repertoires in COVID-19. This table comes from immunoSEQ multiplex PCR, and its TCRdb copy is limited to in-frame clones, with some not included. The profile shows 350,000 to 450,000 clones, about 89% of them singletons. The sample comprised PBMCs or T cells enriched from blood (not recorded which). The receptors shown here come from a middle-aged woman who had been exposed to COVID-19.

The V gene is TRBV12-3 or TRBV12-4, the J gene TRBJ1-1; D perhaps matches TRBD1 (6 bases). The CDR3 spans 13 residues. The ends were cut back, 6 bases at V and 6 bases at J, with 14 bases in the middle. CDR3 sequence: CASSPRTASEAFF. CDR3 DNA sequence: TGTGCCAGCAGCCCCAGGACAGCTTCTGAAGCTTTCTTT.

A few counts support this clone. The rearrangement uses TRBV7-2 and TRBJ2-2, with TRBD1 matching over 8 bases. The V gene end was trimmed by 5 bases and the J gene end by 6 bases; junction bases not matched to a gene: 5. Germline CDR1 reads SGHTA; CDR2 reads FQGNSA. The CDR3 sequence is 14 residues long. CDR3: CASSQRQGPGELFF. The CDR3 coding sequence is TGTGCCAGCAGCCAGCGACAGGGGCCCGGGGAGCTGTTTTTT. Based on the CDR3 plus reference TRBV7-2 and TRBJ2-2, the full variable domain is GAGVSQSPSNKVTEKGKDVELRCDPISGHTALYWYRQSLGQGLEFLIYFQGNSAPDKSGLPSDRFSAERTGGSVSTLTIQRTQQEDSAVYLCASSQRQGPGELFFGEGSRLTVL.

As DNA, the CDR3 is TGTGCCAGCAGCCGGTCAGGGGGCGCCGGCCTTGAAGCTTTCTTT. It is translated as CASSRSGGAGLEAFF. V gene TRBV7-9 combines with J gene TRBJ1-1; 8 nucleotides line up with TRBD1. Germline values: CDR1 SEHNR, CDR2 FQNEAQ (reference sequence). The CDR3 is made up of 15 amino acids. The J segment lost 7 bases and the V segment lost 5 bases, leaving 12 bases of the junction unmatched.

The chain combines TRBV19 with TRBJ1-1; no reliable D call. Germline V gene data show CDR1 as LNHDA and CDR2 as SQIVND (reference sequence). There are 12 residues in the CDR3. With 4 bases removed from V and 6 bases from J, the gap between germline ends came to 9 bases. In DNA, the CDR3 is TGTGCCAGTAGTAGTCGTACACCTGAAGCTTTCTTT. This gives the protein CASSSRTPEAFF.

The V call is TRBV7-9, the J call TRBJ1-1; TRBD1 matches at 7 bases. J lost 0 bases, V lost 2 bases, and 3 bases had no gene match. Germline assignment: CDR1 SEHNR and CDR2 FQNEAQ (reference sequence). The CDR3 consists of 15 residues. The CDR3 here is CASSLFRGLNTEAFF. The DNA of the CDR3 is TGTGCCAGCAGCTTATTTAGGGGGCTGAACACTGAAGCTTTCTTT.

The chain has TRBV30 and TRBJ1-3, with D uncertain. V dropped 8 bases and J dropped 0 bases, with 11 bases sitting between them. The CDR3 loop spans 13 amino acids. Germline values: CDR1 GTSNPN, CDR2 SVGIG (reference sequence). CDR3 residues: CARDHGSGNTIYF. The DNA for the CDR3 is TGTGCCCGGGATCATGGCTCTGGAAACACCATATATTTT.

The chain has TRBV6-2 or TRBV6-3 and TRBJ2-5, with 14 bases that match TRBD2. This CDR3 spans 15 amino acids. After removal of 6 bases from V and 4 bases from J, the junction contained 4 bases not matched to a gene. In germline, CDR1 is MNHEY, CDR2 SVGEGT. The CDR3 nucleotides read TGTGCCAGCAGCCATGGGACTAGCGGGAGAGAGACCCAGTACTTC. This gives the protein CASSHGTSGRETQYF.

This chain joins TRBV18 and TRBJ1-1; D is possibly TRBD1 (5 bases). This CDR3 has 15 amino acids. V was cut by 2 bases and J by 5 bases, with 15 bases left in between. Germline CDR1 KGHSH, CDR2 LQKENI. CDR3 amino acids: CASSPYTGLGTEAFF. DNA for the CDR3: TGTGCCAGCTCACCATATACAGGCCTGGGGACTGAAGCTTTCTTT.

The chain has TRBV3-1 (or the pseudogene TRBV3-2) and TRBJ2-3; no firm D call. Trimming shortened V by 1 base and J by 0 bases, and 8 bases separated the two germline ends. This CDR3 has 15 residues. Germline-derived CDR1 and CDR2 are LGHDT and YNNKEL (reference sequence). CDR3 amino acids: CASSQAPHSTDTQYF. Written as DNA, the CDR3 is TGTGCCAGCAGCCAAGCCCCCCATAGCACAGATACGCAGTATTTT.